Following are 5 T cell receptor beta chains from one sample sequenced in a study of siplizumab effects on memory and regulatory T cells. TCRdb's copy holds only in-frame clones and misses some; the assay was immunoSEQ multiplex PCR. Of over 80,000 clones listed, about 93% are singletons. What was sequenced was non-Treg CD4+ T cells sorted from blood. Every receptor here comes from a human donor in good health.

This chain's CDR3 is CASSLRRTGANVLTF. DNA for the CDR3: TGTGCCAGCAGCTTGCGGAGGACTGGGGCCAACGTCCTGACTTTC. V and J are TRBV7-3 and TRBJ2-6, with TRBD2 as a possible D gene (5 bases). This CDR3 contains 15 residues. V lost 3 bases to trimming and J lost 2 bases, with 8 bases between them. Germline loops: CDR1 SGHTA, CDR2 FQGTGA.

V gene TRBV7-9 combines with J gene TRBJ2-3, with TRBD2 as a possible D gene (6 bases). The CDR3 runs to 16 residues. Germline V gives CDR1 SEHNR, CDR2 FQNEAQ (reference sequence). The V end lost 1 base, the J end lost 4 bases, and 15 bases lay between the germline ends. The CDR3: CASSLDGGGPADTQYF. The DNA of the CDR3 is TGTGCCAGCAGCTTAGATGGGGGAGGTCCAGCAGATACGCAGTATTTT.

The CDR3 nucleotides are TGTGCCAGCAGCTTAGGGACAGCAAACACTGAAGCTTTCTTT. It encodes CASSLGTANTEAFF. The J gene is TRBJ1-1, the V gene TRBV7-9; perhaps TRBD1 as D (6 bases). The CDR3 runs 14 residues. The germline V and J ends were trimmed by 1 base and 2 bases, with 8 bases remaining between them. Germline V gene data show CDR1 as SEHNR and CDR2 as FQNEAQ (reference sequence).

CDR3 loop: CATSRGLDGYEQYF. The CDR3 DNA sequence: TGTGCCACCAGCAGGGGACTGGATGGATACGAGCAGTACTTC. The J gene is TRBJ2-7, the V gene TRBV15; a possible D gene is TRBD2 (6 bases). V was pared by 3 bases and J by 4 bases, with 13 bases between. This CDR3 spans 14 amino acids. CDR1 and CDR2 (germline): LNHNV, YYDKDF (reference sequence).

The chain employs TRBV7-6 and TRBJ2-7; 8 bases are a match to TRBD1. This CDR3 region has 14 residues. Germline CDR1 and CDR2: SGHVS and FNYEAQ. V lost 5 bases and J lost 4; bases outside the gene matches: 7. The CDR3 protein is CASSPRTGPYEQYF. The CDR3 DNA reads TGTGCCAGCAGCCCTCGGACAGGGCCTTACGAGCAGTACTTC.